This T cell receptor (beta chain) was observed in a study of control samples from healthy donors and cancer patients. CDR3 length: 13 amino acids. Germline CDR1 reads MNHEY; CDR2 reads SVGAGI. TCRdb's copy holds only in-frame clones and misses some; the assay was immunoSEQ multiplex PCR. The sample contains some 140,000 clones, more than 85% of which appear only once. This chain connects TRBV6-5 to TRBJ1-1; 7 bases are a match to TRBD1. The sequencing input was blood. The clonotype was recovered from a woman aged 30 to 39 in good health. This CDR3 reads CVVWGQKNTEAFF. The CDR3 nucleotides read TGTGTGGTTTGGGGACAGAAGAACACTGAAGCTTTCTTT.